The clone carrying this T cell receptor beta chain appeared many times. CDR1 and CDR2 (germline): SGHRS, YFSETQ. The CDR3 is made up of 13 amino acids. The V segment lost 5 bases and the J segment 5 bases; nucleotides outside the gene matches: 0. The sample belongs to a study of neurological immune-mediated disorders. MiXCR, applied by TCRdb to the 5' RACE reads, yields one record per CDR3 protein. The data show tens of thousands of distinct CDR3 sequences, about 4.8% seen once. The TCR comes from a man aged 18 to 35 in good health. The material sequenced was CD4+ T cells from blood. V and J are TRBV5-1 and TRBJ1-6; 8 bases map to TRBD1. The CDR3 spells CASRDRDNSPLHF. CDR3 DNA: TGCGCCAGCAGGGACAGGGATAATTCACCCCTCCACTTT. The variable domain in full, with the rest retrieved from reference TRBV5-1 and TRBJ1-6, is KAGVTQTPRYLIKTRGQQVTLSCSPISGHRSVSWYQQTPGQGLQFLFEYFSETQRNKGNFPGRFSGRQFSNSRSEMNVSTLELGDSALYLCASRDRDNSPLHFGNGTRLTVT.